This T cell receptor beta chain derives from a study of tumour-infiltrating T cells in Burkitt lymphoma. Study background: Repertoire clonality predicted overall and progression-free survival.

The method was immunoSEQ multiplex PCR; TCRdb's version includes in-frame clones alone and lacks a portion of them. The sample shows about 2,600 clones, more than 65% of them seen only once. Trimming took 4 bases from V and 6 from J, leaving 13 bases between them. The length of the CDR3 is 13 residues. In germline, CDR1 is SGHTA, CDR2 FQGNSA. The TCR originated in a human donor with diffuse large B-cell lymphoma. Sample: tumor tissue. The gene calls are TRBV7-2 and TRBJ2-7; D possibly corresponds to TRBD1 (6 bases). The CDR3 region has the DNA TGTGCCAGCAGCTGGACAGATTTGGGCGAGCAGTACTTC. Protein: CASSWTDLGEQYF.